The clone carrying this TCR beta chain was seen at least ten times. The sample is drawn from a study of T cells of healthy individuals. The CDR3 totals 22 residues. Trimming took 4 bases from V and 3 from J, leaving 36 bases between them. Per germline, CDR1 MGHRA and CDR2 YSYEKL. TCRdb independently ran MiXCR on the 5' RACE reads; one entry per CDR3 protein. The repertoire includes tens of thousands of distinct CDR3 sequences, about 16% of them detected once, and approximately 4.8% sits in the top ten. The clonotype comes from a human donor in good health. The J gene is TRBJ2-5, the V gene TRBV4-1; possible D gene TRBD1, 5 bases. The CDR3 nucleotides read TGCGCCAGCAGCCGACTCACTGACACTTCGGGTTTGAACCAGGGTGGGAAAGAGACCCAGTACTTC. Amino acids: CASSRLTDTSGLNQGGKETQYF.